These 8 T cell receptor beta chains originate from one sample sequenced in a study of blood T cell repertoires in COVID-19. The repertoire was sequenced with immunoSEQ multiplex PCR; TCRdb's copy has only in-frame clones and lacks some. The sample has about 140,000 clones; around 87% are singletons. Sequenced sample: peripheral blood. The source is a man aged 45 to 65 who had recovered from COVID-19.

Here the CDR3 DNA reads TGCGCCAGCAGCTCCACAGGGGATGGGATGAAAGCTTTCTTT. As protein: CASSSTGDGMKAFF. V usage is TRBV5-1 and J usage is TRBJ1-1, with TRBD1 identical over 7 bases. Per the germline V gene, CDR1 is SGHRS and CDR2 is YFSETQ. The ends lost 3 bases at V and 9 bases at J; junction bases unmatched: 11. This CDR3 contains 14 residues. Together with reference TRBV5-1 and TRBJ1-1, the CDR3 gives the full variable domain: KAGVTQTPRYLIKTRGQQVTLSCSPISGHRSVSWYQQTPGQGLQFLFEYFSETQRNKGNFPGRFSGRQFSNSRSEMNVSTLELGDSALYLCASSSTGDGMKAFFGQGTRLTVV.

This clone came up a few times. This sequence joins TRBV3-1 (or the pseudogene TRBV3-2) and TRBJ1-1; 8 positions agree with TRBD1. There are 15 residues in the CDR3. Losses at the gene ends were 0 bases for V and 2 bases for J; bases not matched to a gene: 2. The germline gives CDR1 LGHDT, CDR2 YNNKEL (reference sequence). The CDR3 nucleotides are TGTGCCAGCAGCCAAGACAGGGGGCATAACACTGAAGCTTTCTTT. Translation gives CASSQDRGHNTEAFF.

The chain combines TRBV4-1 with TRBJ2-3, with 8 positions matching TRBD1. Germline V gene data show CDR1 as MGHRA and CDR2 as YSYEKL. The CDR3 extends over 17 amino acids. The V and J ends lost 0 bases and 4 bases, in that order; junction bases with no gene match: 9. The CDR3 region is CASSQDQGRGPADTQYF. The CDR3, as DNA: TGCGCCAGCAGCCAAGATCAGGGCAGGGGGCCTGCAGATACGCAGTATTTT.

The chain carries TRBV10-1 and TRBJ1-3, with D maybe TRBD1 (5 bases). The CDR3 totals 14 residues. The V gene's germline CDR1 is WNHNN and CDR2 SYGVQD (reference sequence). Deletions cut 6 bases from V and 3 bases from J, with 12 bases between. As DNA, the CDR3 is TGCGCCAGCAGGGGGGGGGTGTGTGGAAACACCATATATTTT. This encodes CASRGGVCGNTIYF.

The chain employs TRBV6-1 and TRBJ1-3; no clear D gene. From germline, CDR1 is MNHNS and CDR2 SASEGT. CDR3 length: 16 amino acids. The ends were cut back, 0 bases at V and 0 bases at J, with 9 bases in the middle. The CDR3 region has the DNA TGTGCCAGCAGTGAAGCTTGGTCAGGCTCTGGAAACACCATATATTTT. Translated: CASSEAWSGSGNTIYF.

The chain links TRBV27 to TRBJ2-5, with a possible D match to TRBD2 (5 bases). The CDR3 length is 13 residues. From germline, CDR1 is MNHEY and CDR2 SMNVEV (reference sequence). V lost 3 bases and J 7 bases, leaving 12 bases between the germline ends. The CDR3 nucleotides are TGTGCCAGCAGTTTCCAGGAACGGGGGACCCAGTACTTC. Translating it yields CASSFQERGTQYF.

This chain uses TRBV12-3 or TRBV12-4 with TRBJ1-1, with D unresolved. The CDR3 is 13 residues long. V was trimmed by 5 bases and J by 0 bases, leaving 7 bases between them. Written as DNA, the CDR3 is TGTGCCAGCAGTCCCGGTATGAACACTGAAGCTTTCTTT. Translating it yields CASSPGMNTEAFF.

This clone occurred once. DNA for the CDR3: TGCGCCAGCAGTTCCATCGGGGGACAGGGGCACTTTGAGCAGTTCTTC. This encodes CASSSIGGQGHFEQFF. The chain combines TRBV4-3 with TRBJ2-1; 10 bases map to TRBD1. Per germline, CDR1 LGHNA and CDR2 YSLEER. The CDR3 consists of 16 residues. V shed 6 bases and J 9 bases; nucleotides not matched to a gene: 14.